This TCR beta chain was captured in a study of cytomegalovirus exposure and HLA in healthy donors. This CDR3 has 17 amino acids. After removal of 4 bases from V and 0 bases from J, the junction contained 12 bases not matched to a gene. Germline CDR1 LNHNV, CDR2 YYDKDF (reference sequence). A multiplex PCR was run with 60 Vbeta primers and 13 Jbeta primers. The data were produced by immunoSEQ multiplex PCR, yet TCRdb's version contains in-frame clones alone and is incomplete. The sample includes 150,000 or so clones, more than 60% seen only once; the top ten take approximately 10%. The sequenced material came from PBMCs. V and J are TRBV15 and TRBJ2-7; 7 bases fit TRBD2. This clonotype originated in a man aged 18 to 35 in good health and CMV-seropositive. The CDR3 loop is CATSNLGVRGNSYEQYF. CDR3 coding DNA: TGTGCCACCAGCAACCTGGGGGTGCGGGGGAACTCCTACGAGCAGTACTTC.